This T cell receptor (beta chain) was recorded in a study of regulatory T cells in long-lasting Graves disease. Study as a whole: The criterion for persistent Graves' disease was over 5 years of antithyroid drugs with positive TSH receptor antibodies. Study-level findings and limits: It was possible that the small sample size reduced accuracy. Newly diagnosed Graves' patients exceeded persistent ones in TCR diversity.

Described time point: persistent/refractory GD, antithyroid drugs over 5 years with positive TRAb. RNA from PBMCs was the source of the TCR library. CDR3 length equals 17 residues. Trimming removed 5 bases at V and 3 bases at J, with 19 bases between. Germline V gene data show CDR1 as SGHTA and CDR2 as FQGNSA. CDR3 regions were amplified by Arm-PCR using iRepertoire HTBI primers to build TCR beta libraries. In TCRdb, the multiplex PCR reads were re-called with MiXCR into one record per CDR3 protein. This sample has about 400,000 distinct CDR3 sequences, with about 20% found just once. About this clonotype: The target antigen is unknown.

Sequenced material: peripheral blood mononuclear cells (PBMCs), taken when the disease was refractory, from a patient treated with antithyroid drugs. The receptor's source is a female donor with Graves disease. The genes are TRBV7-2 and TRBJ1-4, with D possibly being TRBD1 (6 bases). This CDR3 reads CASSPYMGGRSNEKLFF. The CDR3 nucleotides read TGTGCCAGCAGCCCCTATATGGGGGGGCGGTCTAATGAAAAACTGTTTTTT.